The rows below give T cell receptor beta chains drawn from one sample of a study of T-cell memory formation after mild COVID-19. TCRdb re-called the 5' RACE reads through MiXCR, storing one row per CDR3 protein. Among about 210,000 distinct CDR3 sequences listed, about 10% were seen once. The specimen was PBMCs or a T cell subset sorted from them (not recorded which). The receptors derive from a man younger than 35 who had mild COVID-19 (a few samples of this study predate the infection). Cell type and time point are not known. Each CDR3 is given with its conserved first and last residue. Each record gives: D gene, J gene, clone size, V gene, CDR3 length, CDR3 protein, CDR3 DNA. A D gene is named only where the DNA matches it firmly. Some rows have no size entry. The others give once, few or many, or a class for an expanded clone.

TRBD1 TRBJ1-2 - TRBV5-1 14 CASRRPGQNYGYTF TGCGCCAGCAGACGACCGGGACAGAACTATGGCTACACCTTC
- TRBJ1-5 many TRBV6-5 13 CASSLRANQPQHF TGTGCCAGCAGTTTGAGGGCTAATCAGCCCCAGCATTTT
- TRBJ2-6 many TRBV5-1 17 CASSLGAPGSGANVLTF TGCGCCAGCAGCTTGGGGGCCCCTGGCTCTGGGGCCAACGTCCTGACTTTC
- TRBJ2-3 - TRBV7-9 16 CASSLGSASSTDTQYF TGTGCCAGCAGCTTAGGGAGTGCTTCTAGCACAGATACGCAGTATTTT
- TRBJ2-1 - TRBV20-1 12 CSAPSSYNEQFF TGCAGTGCTCCCTCCTCCTACAATGAGCAGTTCTTC
- TRBJ2-7 many TRBV9 15 CASSPQGTGIYEQYF TGTGCCAGCAGCCCTCAGGGCACGGGGATCTACGAGCAGTACTTC
- TRBJ1-5 - TRBV6-1 16 CASSELFWASNQPQHF TGTGCCAGCAGTGAACTTTTCTGGGCCAGCAATCAGCCCCAGCATTTT
TRBD2 TRBJ2-1 few TRBV15 16 CATSRGWGGTYNEQFF TGTGCCACCAGCAGAGGATGGGGGGGGACCTACAATGAGCAGTTCTTC
- TRBJ1-1 - TRBV5-4 12 CASSNPEGEAFF TGTGCCAGCAGCAACCCCGAGGGTGAAGCTTTCTTT
- TRBJ1-1 - TRBV6-1 14 CASSGTGSRLEAFF TGTGCCAGCAGCGGTACAGGGTCTCGTCTGGAAGCTTTCTTT
- TRBJ2-2 - TRBV12-3/TRBV12-4 15 CASSWRGFNTGELFF TGTGCCAGCAGTTGGAGGGGGTTTAACACCGGGGAGCTGTTTTTT
TRBD1 TRBJ1-5 - TRBV2 13 CASSTGGKQPQHF TGTGCCAGCAGTACAGGGGGCAAACAGCCCCAGCATTTT
- TRBJ2-3 many TRBV29-1 13 CSASDSRTDTQYF TGCAGCGCGTCTGACAGCCGCACAGATACGCAGTATTTT
TRBD1 TRBJ1-2 few TRBV12-3/TRBV12-4 14 CASSSDRGDYGYTF TGTGCCAGCAGTTCGGACAGGGGAGATTATGGCTACACCTTC
- TRBJ1-1 - TRBV11-3 14 CASSNRGMNTEAFF TGTGCCAGCAGCAATCGGGGGATGAACACTGAAGCTTTCTTT
- TRBJ2-2 - TRBV5-1 16 CASTLGSLATTGELFF TGCGCCAGCACCTTGGGATCCTTAGCAACCACCGGGGAGCTGTTTTTT
- TRBJ2-1 few TRBV5-1 15 CASSLDPGGVSEQFF TGCGCCAGCAGCTTGGACCCCGGAGGAGTCAGTGAGCAGTTCTTC
- TRBJ1-2 - TRBV5-1 15 CASSLAGGKNYGYTF TGCGCCAGCAGCTTGGCCGGGGGCAAAAACTATGGCTACACCTTC
- TRBJ2-7 many TRBV5-1 14 CASSLGYGAYEQYF TGCGCCAGCAGCTTGGGCTACGGAGCCTACGAGCAGTACTTC
- TRBJ1-2 few TRBV12-3/TRBV12-4 13 CASKVGRLQGYTF TGTGCCAGCAAGGTGGGCAGATTACAAGGCTACACCTTC
- TRBJ2-3 - TRBV5-1 14 CASSHRRQGGTQYF TGCGCCAGCAGCCACCGACGACAGGGAGGCACGCAGTATTTT
TRBD1 TRBJ2-3 many TRBV28 15 CASNLGQGVTDTQYF TGTGCCAGCAACCTGGGACAGGGGGTCACAGATACGCAGTATTTT
TRBD1 TRBJ1-2 - TRBV7-2 14 CASSPRTGVRGYTF TGTGCCAGCAGCCCAAGGACAGGGGTGCGTGGCTACACCTTC
- TRBJ1-4 - TRBV5-1 14 CASGRGQTNEKLFF TGCGCCAGCGGACGGGGACAAACTAATGAAAAACTGTTTTTT
- TRBJ1-1 - TRBV5-5 13 CASSLDRDREAFF TGTGCCAGCAGCTTGGACCGGGACCGTGAAGCTTTCTTT
TRBD1 TRBJ2-6 few TRBV5-1 16 CASSSGQGGGANVLTF TGCGCCAGCAGCTCGGGACAGGGGGGTGGGGCCAACGTCCTGACTTTC
- TRBJ1-3 many TRBV12-3/TRBV12-4 14 CASSLGGSGNTIYF TGTGCCAGCAGTTTGGGAGGCTCTGGAAACACCATATATTTT
- TRBJ1-6 few TRBV18 14 CASSPGTYNSPLHF TGTGCCAGCTCTCCGGGGACCTATAATTCACCCCTCCACTTT
TRBD1 TRBJ2-5 many TRBV5-1 16 CASSLYGQGMGETQYF TGCGCCAGCAGCTTGTACGGACAGGGGATGGGAGAGACCCAGTACTTC
- TRBJ2-1 few TRBV6-2/TRBV6-3 12 CASSYPDEYRFF TGTGCCAGCAGTTACCCGGACGAATATCGGTTCTTC
- TRBJ2-1 - TRBV29-1 14 CSVRTESSYNEQFF TGCAGCGTTCGGACGGAAAGCTCCTACAATGAGCAGTTCTTC
TRBD1 TRBJ2-2 many TRBV5-1 16 CASSLVPDRGSGELFF TGCGCCAGCAGCTTGGTACCCGACAGGGGGTCCGGGGAGCTGTTTTTT
- TRBJ1-6 few TRBV7-3 13 CASSLRNNSPLHF TGTGCCAGCAGCTTACGGAATAATTCACCCCTCCACTTT
TRBD1 TRBJ2-1 - TRBV6-1 15 CASSEYWTGGNEQFF TGTGCCAGCAGTGAATACTGGACAGGGGGCAATGAGCAGTTCTTC
TRBD1 TRBJ1-2 - TRBV7-9 13 CASSWTGWDGYTF TGTGCCAGCAGCTGGACAGGGTGGGATGGCTACACCTTC
- TRBJ1-6 - TRBV12-3/TRBV12-4 12 CASRFVDSPLHF TGTGCCAGCAGGTTCGTAGATTCACCCCTCCACTTT
TRBD2 TRBJ2-1 few TRBV7-2 15 CASSLERGGRDEQFF TGTGCCAGCAGCTTAGAACGGGGGGGCCGGGATGAGCAGTTCTTC
- TRBJ1-5 - TRBV6-2/TRBV6-3 10 CASRNQPQHF TGTGCCAGCAGGAATCAGCCCCAGCATTTT
TRBD1 TRBJ2-1 few TRBV30 15 CAWSVGQGLKNEQFF TGTGCCTGGAGTGTAGGACAGGGGTTAAAGAATGAGCAGTTCTTC
- TRBJ1-2 - TRBV7-2 13 CASSLDTNYGYTF TGTGCCAGCAGCTTAGACACTAACTATGGCTACACCTTC
TRBD1 TRBJ2-5 - TRBV7-2 14 CASSNDRGRETQYF TGTGCCAGCAGCAATGACAGGGGAAGAGAGACCCAGTACTTC
- TRBJ2-1 few TRBV7-9 11 CASTWGKEQFF TGTGCCAGCACCTGGGGGAAGGAGCAGTTCTTC
- TRBJ1-1 - TRBV12-3/TRBV12-4 14 CASNSASLNTEAFF TGTGCCAGCAATTCAGCCTCCCTGAACACTGAAGCTTTCTTT
TRBD1 TRBJ2-2 - TRBV3-1 12 CASSHRGGELFF TGTGCCAGCAGTCACAGGGGCGGGGAGCTGTTTTTT
- TRBJ2-2 many TRBV27 14 CASSFPGGTGELFF TGTGCCAGCAGTTTCCCCGGGGGCACCGGGGAGCTGTTTTTT
- TRBJ1-5 - TRBV18 15 CASSPGRNPDQPQHF TGTGCCAGCTCACCGGGACGGAACCCCGATCAGCCCCAGCATTTT
- TRBJ1-2 - TRBV7-9 12 CASETVNYGYTF TGTGCCAGCGAGACAGTTAACTATGGCTACACCTTC